This T cell receptor beta chain was recorded in a study of blood T cell repertoires in COVID-19. V gave up 3 bases and J gave up 2 bases; unmatched junction bases: 5. Germline values: CDR1 SGHRS, CDR2 YFSETQ. The CDR3 contains 15 residues. Comment on this clone: Within the sample, other DNA sequences also encode this same CDR3.

Source study methods: It was from reference gene primer amplification that nucleated cell counts were estimated. Generated by immunoSEQ multiplex PCR, the TCRdb table keeps only in-frame clones and is missing some. The V and J calls and the clone size are those of that table, but D and trimming were determined from the DNA. The sample shows 190,000 or so clones, about 80% of them seen only once. J is TRBJ1-3 and V is TRBV5-1; 7 positions agree with TRBD1. Sequencing used peripheral blood. The receptor comes from a human donor with acute or convalescent COVID-19. The donor label of this sample is uncertain. In DNA, the CDR3 is TGCGCCAGCAGCTCCTCGACAGGGACTGGAAACACCATATATTTT. Protein sequence: CASSSSTGTGNTIYF.